This paragraph covers one TCR beta chain sequence. The data were taken from a study of prognosis after radiotherapy for stage I lung cancer. Amplification of TCR beta CDR3 from genomic DNA used two-round multiplex PCR. Amplification in first-round PCR relied on primers specific to each TRBV and TRBJ gene. TCRdb re-called the multiplex PCR reads with MiXCR, one entry per CDR3 protein. The sample includes approximately 51,000 distinct CDR3 sequences, about 35% of them seen just once. Germline CDR1 reads DFQATT; CDR2 reads SNEGSKA (reference sequence). Deletions cut 6 bases from V and 2 bases from J, with 10 bases between. The CDR3 extends over 12 amino acids.

The rearrangement joins TRBV20-1 to TRBJ1-2; no clear D. The sequencing used PBMCs, collected before or after stereotactic body radiation therapy (not recorded which). This clonotype was obtained from a donor over 45 with non-small cell lung cancer. The CDR3 spells CSANGENYGYTF. The CDR3 coding sequence is TGCAGTGCCAACGGGGAAAACTATGGCTACACCTTC.